This record concerns one T cell receptor (beta chain) sequence. TCRdb ran MiXCR on the RT-PCR reads and lists one entry per CDR3 protein. The sample holds approximately 61,000 distinct CDR3 sequences, 10% to 15% seen once. These data belong to a study of patients and donors after allogeneic stem cell transplantation. Germline assignment: CDR1 SQVTM and CDR2 ANQGSEA. J lost 1 base, V lost 0 bases, and 10 bases had no gene match. CDR3 size: 18 residues. Sequenced material: blood, either unsorted or a sorted T cell fraction (not recorded which). The receptor was derived from a human donor who was either an allogeneic HSCT recipient or a stem cell or donor lymphocyte infusion donor (not recorded which). It is not recorded whose cells these are; they may come from a transplant donor. V usage is TRBV29-1 and J usage is TRBJ2-1; TRBD2 agrees at 9 bases. The CDR3 DNA reads as TGCAGCGTTGAAGATCTCGGTAGCGGGAGATCGTCCTACAATGAGCAGTTCTTC. Its protein product is CSVEDLGSGRSSYNEQFF.